Listed here are 20 T cell receptor delta chains from one sample, sequenced in a study of TRDV2 sequences in healthy donors. TCRdb re-called the PCR reads through CATT. The data hold over a thousand delta-chain clones, with approximately 60% observed a single time. Sequenced: Vd2+ gamma-delta T cells from blood. Receptors originate from a human donor in good health.

The sample holds a few counts of this clone. The rearrangement uses TRDV2 and TRDJ1; D is perhaps TRDD2 (6 bases). Germline V gene lookup returns CDR1 GEAIGNYY and CDR2 EKD. The ends were cut back, 0 bases at V and 1 base at J, with 20 bases in the middle. This CDR3 has 18 residues. The CDR3 region is CACDTLLQGRASTDKLIF. The CDR3 DNA follows: TGTGCCTGTGACACCCTCCTACAGGGAAGGGCAAGCACCGATAAACTCATCTTT.

In its sample, this clone ranks as large. Other DNA sequences in this sample translate to the same CDR3. The V call is TRDV2, the J call TRDJ1; 9 bases match TRDD3. Germline-derived CDR1 and CDR2 are GEAIGNYY and EKD. This CDR3 comprises 16 residues. Unmatched junction bases numbered 7, after V lost 3 bases and J lost 0 bases. CDR3 DNA: TGTGCCTGTGACGTCCTACTGGGGGACCACACCGATAAACTCATCTTT. Amino acid sequence: CACDVLLGDHTDKLIF.

The chain combines TRDV2 with TRDJ1; 7 nucleotides agree with TRDD3. The CDR3 runs 17 residues. V lost 3 bases and J lost 1; bases outside the gene matches: 13. Germline V gene data show CDR1 as GEAIGNYY and CDR2 as EKD. The CDR3 DNA sequence: TGTGCCTGTGACTCCCTTCTGGGGGGTCGGACCACCGATAAACTCATCTTT. It encodes CACDSLLGGRTTDKLIF.

The J gene is TRDJ1, the V gene TRDV2, with 9 bases fitting TRDD3. CDR1 GEAIGNYY and CDR2 EKD come from the germline V gene. The CDR3 is 18 residues long. J was trimmed by 0 bases and V by 0 bases; bases with no gene match: 10. The CDR3 sequence is CACDTLGDTQAYTDKLIF. As DNA, the CDR3 is TGTGCCTGTGACACCTTAGGGGATACGCAGGCGTACACCGATAAACTCATCTTT.

In the case of this clone: A read error may be the cause here, since a much bigger clone is one base away. The chain employs TRDV2 and TRDJ1; 7 bases map to TRDD3. The CDR3 sequence is 17 residues long. Germline assignment: CDR1 GEAIGNYY and CDR2 EKD. V lost 4 bases to trimming and J lost 4 bases; unmatched junction nucleotides: 17. The CDR3, as DNA: TGTGCCTGTGAAACCGTTCTGGGGGGTCGCCGGGGCGATAAACTCATCTTT. Amino acid sequence: CACETVLGGRRGDKLIF.

The gene calls are TRDV2 and TRDJ1, with 9 bases that match TRDD3. The V gene's germline CDR1 is GEAIGNYY and CDR2 EKD. The CDR3 is made up of 16 amino acids. Losses at the gene ends were 3 bases for V and 1 base for J; bases not matched to a gene: 8. CDR3 DNA: TGTGCCTGTGACCAACTGGGGGAGAGACTCACCGATAAACTCATCTTT. Amino acids: CACDQLGERLTDKLIF.

This chain connects TRDV2 to TRDJ3, with 7 bases aligning to TRDD3. V lost 3 bases and J lost 0; bases outside the gene matches: 16. The germline gives CDR1 GEAIGNYY, CDR2 EKD. This CDR3 region has 21 residues. The CDR3, as DNA: TGTGCCTGTGACTTCCTTACTGGGGATTCAGACGTCTCCTGGGACACCCGACAGATGTTTTTC. Its translation: CACDFLTGDSDVSWDTRQMFF.

This clone was counted a few times. This sequence joins TRDV2 and TRDJ1, with a weak D call TRDD2 (5 bases). Germline loops: CDR1 GEAIGNYY, CDR2 EKD. Deletions cut 3 bases from V and 0 bases from J, with 10 bases between. The CDR3 extends over 14 amino acids. DNA of the CDR3: TGTGCCTGTGACTCCCTACGTAACACCGATAAACTCATCTTT. This codes for CACDSLRNTDKLIF.

This clone was counted only a few times. V is TRDV2 and J is TRDJ1, with D possibly matching TRDD3 (5 bases). Trimming removed 0 bases at V and 2 bases at J, with 12 bases between. Looked up from germline, CDR1 is GEAIGNYY and CDR2 is EKD. This CDR3 comprises 15 residues. CDR3 DNA: TGTGCCTGTGACACCGTGGGGACAAAAACCGATAAACTCATCTTT. It specifies CACDTVGTKTDKLIF.

Only a few counts were recorded for this clone. The chain has TRDV2 and TRDJ1, with TRDD3 matching over 10 bases. CDR3 length: 16 residues. CDR1 is GEAIGNYY, CDR2 EKD, per germline. V was pared by 5 bases and J by 0 bases, with 8 bases of the junction left unmatched. CDR3 amino acids: CACVPLGDRNTDKLIF. For the CDR3, the DNA is TGTGCCTGTGTCCCTCTGGGGGATAGGAACACCGATAAACTCATCTTT.

This clone was observed a handful of times. The J gene is TRDJ1, the V gene TRDV2, with 7 bases aligning to TRDD3. Germline V gene lookup returns CDR1 GEAIGNYY and CDR2 EKD. The CDR3 length is 20 residues. V was pared by 3 bases and J by 0 bases, with 21 bases of the junction left unmatched. CDR3 sequence (DNA): TGTGCCTGTGACGCCCTAGAGGAGGGCCGGGGGATTGCCTACACCGATAAACTCATCTTT. Protein: CACDALEEGRGIAYTDKLIF.

This clone was seen more than once but under ten times. The chain carries TRDV2 and TRDJ1; tentative D call: TRDD2 (5 bases). Germline lookup yields CDR1 GEAIGNYY and CDR2 EKD. Trimming stripped 3 bases from V and 0 bases from J, with 16 bases between. This CDR3 spans 16 amino acids. CDR3 loop: CACDPLIPSYTDKLIF. In DNA form, the CDR3 reads TGTGCCTGTGACCCTCTGATCCCTTCTTACACCGATAAACTCATCTTT.

This clone has just one count. The chain is built from TRDV2 and TRDJ1, with 10 bases that match TRDD3. Trimming took 0 bases from V and 3 from J; bases not matched to a gene: 12. The CDR3 loop spans 18 amino acids. Germline values: CDR1 GEAIGNYY, CDR2 EKD. CDR3 in amino acids: CACDTLLGMGDTADKLIF. CDR3 sequence (DNA): TGTGCCTGTGACACCCTTCTAGGGATGGGGGATACTGCCGATAAACTCATCTTT.

This clone was counted a few times. Distinct nucleotide sequences in the sample also encode this CDR3. This sequence joins TRDV2 and TRDJ1, with 8 bases aligning to TRDD3. Germline V gene lookup returns CDR1 GEAIGNYY and CDR2 EKD. The CDR3 covers 16 residues. V shed 1 base, J shed 2 bases, and the junction held 8 bases outside the gene matches. CDR3 nucleotides: TGTGCCTGTGACACGTTACTGGGGGTGCGGACCGATAAACTCATCTTT. It yields the protein CACDTLLGVRTDKLIF.

The chain uses TRDV2 and TRDJ1; 12 bases agree with TRDD3. This CDR3 is 19 amino acids long. Germline lookup yields CDR1 GEAIGNYY and CDR2 EKD. Germline trimming cut 3 bases from V and 0 bases from J; bases unmatched to any gene: 13. DNA for the CDR3: TGTGCCTGTGACCCCCTCGGGGTACTGGGGGATACTGACACCGATAAACTCATCTTT. Protein product: CACDPLGVLGDTDTDKLIF.

This chain connects TRDV2 to TRDJ3; 7 nucleotides agree with TRDD3. The ends lost 2 bases at V and 0 bases at J; junction bases unmatched: 15. CDR1 is GEAIGNYY, CDR2 EKD, per germline. This CDR3 contains 21 residues. This CDR3 is CACDSLRTIGGHSWDTRQMFF. The CDR3 DNA follows: TGTGCCTGTGACAGTCTACGTACCATTGGGGGACACTCCTGGGACACCCGACAGATGTTTTTC.

The chain joins TRDV2 to TRDJ3, with 13 bases fitting TRDD3. This CDR3 has 18 amino acids. The V segment lost 3 bases and the J segment 2 bases; nucleotides outside the gene matches: 3. Per germline, CDR1 GEAIGNYY and CDR2 EKD. The CDR3 spells CACDVLGDTAWDTRQMFF. The CDR3, as DNA: TGTGCCTGTGACGTACTGGGGGATACGGCCTGGGACACCCGACAGATGTTTTTC.

The chain is built from TRDV2 and TRDJ1; 10 positions agree with TRDD3. Germline loops: CDR1 GEAIGNYY, CDR2 EKD. The junction had 22 bases not matched to a gene; V was cut back by 3 bases and J by 4 bases. The CDR3 loop spans 20 amino acids. The CDR3 loop reads CACDLLPSQGLGDHLDKLIF. CDR3 bases: TGTGCCTGTGACCTCCTCCCTTCCCAAGGACTGGGGGATCACCTCGATAAACTCATCTTT.

V usage is TRDV2 and J usage is TRDJ3, with 7 positions matching TRDD3. CDR1 is GEAIGNYY and CDR2 is EKD in the germline V gene. The CDR3 length is 19 residues. With 0 bases clipped from V and 0 bases from J, the junction kept 7 bases outside the gene matches. The CDR3 protein is CACDTVGGGHSWDTRQMFF. The CDR3 nucleotides read TGTGCCTGTGACACCGTTGGTGGGGGACACTCCTGGGACACCCGACAGATGTTTTTC.

This clone is large (0.1 to 1%) in the sample. The rearrangement links TRDV2 to TRDJ1; the match to TRDD3 covers 10 bases. The length of the CDR3 is 20 residues. The V gene's germline CDR1 is GEAIGNYY and CDR2 EKD. The V gene end was trimmed by 5 bases and the J gene end by 0 bases; junction bases not matched to a gene: 20. CDR3 residues: CACVPLLGDGQSLYTDKLIF. The DNA of the CDR3 is TGTGCCTGTGTCCCTCTACTGGGGGATGGCCAGTCCCTGTACACCGATAAACTCATCTTT.